This is a list of T cell receptor beta chains from one sample in a study of shared clonotypes between healthy human individuals. Sequencing used immunoSEQ multiplex PCR; TCRdb keeps in-frame clones, though not all of them. The sample comprises roughly 810,000 clones, roughly 96% of which are singletons, and less than 0.25% rests with the top ten. Material: naive CD8+ T cells sorted from blood. All receptors come from a young man in good health. Each CDR3 is given with its conserved first and last residue. Fields, in order: V gene, CDR3 length, D gene, J gene, clone size, CDR3 DNA, CDR3 protein. D genes are given only for firm matches. Not all rows give a size; the values are once, few, many and, for expanded clones, a class.

TRBV7-8,19,.,TRBJ1-1,.,TGTGCCAGCAGCTATAGAAGGGTCCAGGACGCCTCCCCGAACACTGAAGCTTTCTTT,CASSYRRVQDASPNTEAFF
TRBV21-1,14,.,TRBJ2-7,.,TGTGCCAGCAGCAACGGGGAAGGGAATAGCGAGCAGTACTTC,CASSNGEGNSEQYF
TRBV13,12,.,TRBJ1-4,.,TGTGCCAGCAGCTTAGAAGGGGAAAAACTGTTTTTT,CASSLEGEKLFF
TRBV6-1,19,.,TRBJ2-7,.,TGTGCCAGCAGTGAAGCCGGAGGGGGGTGGGTAGTGGGTTACTACGAGCAGTACTTC,CASSEAGGGWVVGYYEQYF
TRBV7-9,19,TRBD1,TRBJ2-2,.,TGTGCCAGCAGCGATCTAGGCCCGTCAGGGGGCGGAAGAACCGGGGAGCTGTTTTTT,CASSDLGPSGGGRTGELFF
TRBV29-1,14,TRBD2,TRBJ2-7,.,TGCAGCGTTTCAGCGGGAGGGCCTGCTGGGGAGCAGTACTTC,CSVSAGGPAGEQYF
TRBV27,13,TRBD2,TRBJ2-7,.,TGTGCCAGCAGTAGCGGGAGGGGCTACGAGCAGTACTTC,CASSSGRGYEQYF
TRBV28,18,.,TRBJ2-3,.,TGTGCCAGCAGTTTATTACGGACACCATTAGAGATCACAGATACGCAGTATTTT,CASSLLRTPLEITDTQYF
TRBV19,15,TRBD2,TRBJ2-7,.,TGTGCCAGTAGTATTTCTTCTAGCGGGATCTACGAGCAGTACTTC,CASSISSSGIYEQYF
TRBV4-1,17,.,TRBJ1-3,once,TGCGCCAGCAGCCAAGAAGTTGGCACATACTCTGGAAACACCATATATTTT,CASSQEVGTYSGNTIYF
TRBV6-6,16,TRBD2,TRBJ2-7,.,TGTGCCAGCAGTTCCCTAGCGGGAGGGGTAGGCTACGAGCAGTACTTC,CASSSLAGGVGYEQYF
TRBV29-1,16,TRBD2,TRBJ2-1,.,TGCCTCGTTGAAGGGACTAGCGGGAGCTCCTACAATGAGCAGTTCTTC,CLVEGTSGSSYNEQFF
TRBV5-5,16,TRBD1,TRBJ1-2,.,TGTGCCAGCAGCCCGTCCTTGGGACAGGGGGACTATGGCTACACCTTC,CASSPSLGQGDYGYTF
TRBV2,13,TRBD1,TRBJ1-5,.,TGTGCCAGCCTGGGGACAGCTAATCAGCCCCAGCATTTT,CASLGTANQPQHF
TRBV7-9,13,.,TRBJ2-5,.,TGTGCCAGCAGCCCGTACCAGCAAGAGACCCAGTACTTC,CASSPYQQETQYF
TRBV10-3,17,TRBD2,TRBJ2-1,.,TGTGCCATCAGTGAGTCGGGGCTAGCGGGAGGCACAAATGAGCAGTTCTTC,CAISESGLAGGTNEQFF
TRBV4-1,14,.,TRBJ2-7,.,TGCGCCAGCAGCCAAAGGGACCCCTCCTACGAGCAGTACTTC,CASSQRDPSYEQYF
TRBV11-2,15,TRBD2,TRBJ2-1,once,TGTGCCAGCAGCTTAGTAGGTAGCGGGAATGATGAGCAGTTCTTC,CASSLVGSGNDEQFF
TRBV9,18,TRBD1,TRBJ2-7,.,TGTGCCAGCAGCGTAGATTTGCGGCCCGGGACAGGTTTCTCCGAGCAGTACTTC,CASSVDLRPGTGFSEQYF
TRBV28,16,.,TRBJ1-4,.,TGTGCCAGCAGTTTTTTTACAGGATCAACTAATGAAAAACTGTTTTTT,CASSFFTGSTNEKLFF
TRBV27,11,.,TRBJ1-1,once,TGTGCCAGCAGTAAACAGGATGTAGCTTTCTTT,CASSKQDVAFF
TRBV20-1,10,.,TRBJ2-7,.,TGCAGTGCTAGGTCCTCGGAGCAGTACTTC,CSARSSEQYF
TRBV5-5,14,TRBD1,TRBJ1-2,once,TGTGCCAGCAGCTTGCGGGGACAGAACTATGGCTACACCTTC,CASSLRGQNYGYTF
TRBV5-4,18,TRBD2,TRBJ2-1,.,TGTGCCAGCAGCCGGGCGGGACTAGCGGTATCTTCCTACAATGAGCAGTTCTTC,CASSRAGLAVSSYNEQFF
TRBV7-9,15,.,TRBJ1-1,.,TGTGCCAGCAGCTTAGTGGACCCTGGGGGGACTGAAGCTTTCTTT,CASSLVDPGGTEAFF
TRBV18,15,.,TRBJ2-2,.,TGTGCCAGCTCACCACCCGGGACCAACACCGGGGAGCTGTTTTTT,CASSPPGTNTGELFF
TRBV4-3,15,.,TRBJ1-2,.,TGCGCCAGCAGCCAAGATCGGGGGCTGGAGCGTGGCTACACCTTC,CASSQDRGLERGYTF
TRBV5-1,16,TRBD1,TRBJ2-7,.,TGCGCCAGCAGCCCCGGACAGGGGGCGAGCTCCTACGAGCAGTACTTC,CASSPGQGASSYEQYF
TRBV7-8,16,.,TRBJ2-2,.,TGTGCCAGCGCCGCCGGAGTTTTCGGGAACACCGGGGAGCTGTTTTTT,CASAAGVFGNTGELFF
TRBV5-1,17,.,TRBJ2-7,.,TGCGCCAGCAGCTTGGGGGTATCCCTTCCTCCGTACGACGAGCAGTACTTC,CASSLGVSLPPYDEQYF
TRBV27,14,.,TRBJ2-1,.,TGTGCCAGCAGTTTATCAGGGATTAAGAATGAGCAGTTCTTC,CASSLSGIKNEQFF
TRBV7-9,12,.,TRBJ2-5,.,TGTGCCAGCAGCTTAACCCCTGAGACCCAGTACTTC,CASSLTPETQYF
TRBV4-3,14,.,TRBJ2-1,.,TGCGCCAGCAGCCAAGATTCAACCGTAAATGAGCAGTTCTTC,CASSQDSTVNEQFF
TRBV7-9,13,TRBD2,TRBJ2-7,.,TGTGCCAGCAGCGCCAGCGGGGACTACGAGCAGTACTTC,CASSASGDYEQYF
TRBV7-9,11,.,TRBJ2-3,.,TGTGCCAGCAGCTCGACAGATACGCAGTATTTT,CASSSTDTQYF
TRBV23-1,18,.,TRBJ2-2,.,TGCGCCAGCAGTGAACAGGATTTGTGGTCTCGTTGCACCGGGGAGCTGTTTTTT,CASSEQDLWSRCTGELFF
TRBV5-1,16,TRBD2,TRBJ2-3,.,TGCGCCAGCAGCTTGGCCTTAGCGGGGGCTACAGATACGCAGTATTTT,CASSLALAGATDTQYF
TRBV29-1,15,.,TRBJ2-7,.,TGCAGCGTTGAAGATCGGTCCAGGACCTCCTACGAGCAGTACTTC,CSVEDRSRTSYEQYF
TRBV11-2,16,TRBD2,TRBJ2-2,.,TGTGCCAGCAGCTCCGTTAGCGGGAGGAACACCGGGGAGCTGTTTTTT,CASSSVSGRNTGELFF
TRBV5-1,18,TRBD2,TRBJ2-1,.,TGCGCCAGCAGCTTCCTGGGGACTAGCGGGATCTCCTACAATGAGCAGTTCTTC,CASSFLGTSGISYNEQFF
TRBV27,13,.,TRBJ1-2,.,TGTGCCAGCAGTCGGGTTGAGGGTGATGGCTACACCTTC,CASSRVEGDGYTF
TRBV28,17,.,TRBJ2-6,.,TGTGCCAGCAGTTTAATGTCTGGCATCTCTGGGGCCAACGTCCTGACTTTC,CASSLMSGISGANVLTF
TRBV7-8,16,TRBD1,TRBJ2-1,.,TGTGCCAGCAGGTACACGGGACAGGGAGATGGGAATGAGCAGTTCTTC,CASRYTGQGDGNEQFF
TRBV11-3,14,TRBD1,TRBJ2-7,once,TGTGCCAGCAGCCTCAGGGGGCGACCCTACGAGCAGTACTTC,CASSLRGRPYEQYF
TRBV7-3,17,TRBD1,TRBJ2-3,.,TGTGCCAGCAGCTCGATATTACAGGGGCCTAGCACAGATACGCAGTATTTT,CASSSILQGPSTDTQYF
TRBV29-1,13,TRBD1,TRBJ2-7,.,TGCAGCGTTGTCGGGACAGGGGTGTACGAGCAGTACTTC,CSVVGTGVYEQYF
TRBV14,14,.,TRBJ1-3,.,TGTGCCAGCAGCCCGGACCGCTCTGGAAACACCATATATTTT,CASSPDRSGNTIYF
TRBV14,15,.,TRBJ2-1,.,TGTGCCAGCAGCCAGACAGCGAGCTCCTACAATGAGCAGTTCTTC,CASSQTASSYNEQFF
TRBV7-3,14,.,TRBJ2-3,.,TGTGCCAGCAGCTTAGGCCTCGGCACAGATACGCAGTATTTT,CASSLGLGTDTQYF
TRBV21-1,14,.,TRBJ2-1,.,TGTGCCAGCAGCAGACGGGACAGGGTTTCGCGGACGCTCTTC,CASSRRDRVSRTLF
TRBV7-9,18,TRBD1,TRBJ2-3,.,TGTGCCAGCAGCCAGGACAGGTGGGACCAAAGCTCCACAGATACGCAGTATTTT,CASSQDRWDQSSTDTQYF
TRBV19,17,.,TRBJ2-3,.,TGTGCCAGTAGTATACGCCGGAGGGACAGCACCACAGATACGCAGTATTTT,CASSIRRRDSTTDTQYF
TRBV6-5,13,.,TRBJ1-1,.,TGTGCCAGCAGTTACGGAGGCAACACTGAAGCTTTCTTT,CASSYGGNTEAFF
TRBV7-9,15,.,TRBJ1-5,.,TGTGCCAGCAGCGCCCTGGATTATAGCAATCAGCCCCAGCATTTT,CASSALDYSNQPQHF
TRBV14,13,.,TRBJ2-1,.,TGTGCCAGCAGCCTTCCGGGAGACGTTGAGCAGTTCTTC,CASSLPGDVEQFF